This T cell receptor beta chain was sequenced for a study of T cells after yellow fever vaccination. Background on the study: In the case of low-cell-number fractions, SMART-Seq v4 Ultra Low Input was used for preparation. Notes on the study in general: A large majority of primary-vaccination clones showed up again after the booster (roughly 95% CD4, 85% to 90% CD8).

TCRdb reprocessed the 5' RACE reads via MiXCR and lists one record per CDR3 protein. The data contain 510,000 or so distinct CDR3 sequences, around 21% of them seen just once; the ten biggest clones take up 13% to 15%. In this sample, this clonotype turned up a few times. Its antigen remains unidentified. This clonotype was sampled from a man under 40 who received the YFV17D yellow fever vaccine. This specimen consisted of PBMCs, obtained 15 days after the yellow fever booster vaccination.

Here the CDR3 reads CASSLPGAASETQYF. CDR3 bases: TGTGCCAGCAGCTTGCCGGGAGCCGCTTCAGAGACCCAGTACTTC. The chain recombines TRBV5-4 with TRBJ2-5, with D perhaps matching TRBD2 (6 bases). The CDR3 length is 15 residues. Trimming pared 1 base from V and 4 bases from J, leaving 14 bases between. Germline CDR1 SGHNT, CDR2 YYREEE (reference sequence).